This T cell receptor (beta chain) was sequenced in a study of blood T cells in healthy people across ages. For this clonotype: Its cognate antigen is unknown.

Study-level findings and limits: Unsorted PBMC input precluded a conclusive naive versus antigen-experienced comparison.

Germline lookup yields CDR1 DFQATT and CDR2 SNEGSKA (reference sequence). The CDR3 totals 14 residues. The use of a sample-barcoded 5' primer and a J-beta primer mix characterized a second PCR of about 7 to 12 cycles. One entry per CDR3 protein results from TCRdb running MiXCR on the 5' RACE reads. The sample has 780,000 or so distinct CDR3 sequences; 25% are singletons. This sample was also put to use in a study of T cells of mothers and their children. That work states: Addition of sample barcodes and 2-4 random nucleotides occurred through the M1S primer of the second PCR. Sequencing got over 8.5 million TCR beta CDR3 reads from each mother and several million from each child.

The chain joins TRBV20-1 to TRBJ2-5, with D possibly TRBD2 on 5 matching bases. Gene TRBJ2-1 matches the end of the DNA better, so the J call may be wrong. The TCR comes from a boy younger than 18 in good health. The specimen sequenced was blood. DNA of the CDR3: TGCAGTGCTAGAAAGGATTCCTACCGAGGGGAGCAGTTCTTC. It translates to CSARKDSYRGEQFF.